This record covers a single T cell receptor beta chain. The target antigen is unknown. The read ends 3 residues shy of where the CDR3 ends; the end is completed using the germline J gene. V was pared by 1 base and J by 4 bases, with 3 bases of the junction left unmatched. The CDR3 contains 14 residues. Germline V gene sequence: CDR1 SGHDN, CDR2 FVKESK. This sample was taken from a study of T cells in women clearing cervical HPV infection. Study outcomes and limitations: CIN3+ cases had significantly higher TCR richness than controls; evenness did not differ.

Some clones are missing from TCRdb's copy, which holds only in-frame ones; the method was immunoSEQ multiplex PCR. Its table lists about 26,000 clones. This sequence was found in a woman aged 18 to 75 with a cervical HPV16 infection that either progressed to CIN3+ or cleared (not recorded which). The specimen was blood buffy coat. V gene TRBV14 combines with J gene TRBJ1-1, with TRBD1 matching over 7 bases. The part of the CDR3 DNA that was read is TGTGCCAGCAGCCAAGTGGGACAGCGCACTGAA. Amino acids: CASSQVGQRTE. In full, the CDR3 reads CASSQVGQRTEAFF. Filled out from reference TRBV14 and TRBJ1-1, the complete variable domain reads EAGVTQFPSHSVIEKGQTVTLRCDPISGHDNLYWYRRVMGKEIKFLLHFVKESKQDESGMPNNRFLAERTGGTYSTLKVQPAELEDSGVYFCASSQVGQRTEAFFGQGTRLTVV.